This is a list of T cell receptor beta chains from one sample in a study of blood T cell repertoires in COVID-19. TCRdb's table, derived via immunoSEQ multiplex PCR, lists solely in-frame clones and lacks some. Of about 180,000 clones listed, around 88% are singletons. What was sequenced was PBMCs or T cells enriched from blood (not recorded which). Receptors originate from a woman in her 30s who had recovered from COVID-19. CDR3s include the opening cysteine and the closing phenylalanine or tryptophan.

cdr3_length | j_call | v_call | cdr3_aa
13 | TRBJ1-1 | TRBV21-1 | CASSTQGSTEAFF
16 | TRBJ2-1 | TRBV21-1 | CASSTPLLAGFHEQFF
18 | TRBJ2-3 | TRBV5-1 | CASSLDGTSGSGSDTQYF
15 | TRBJ2-3 | TRBV11-2 | CASSNQPGLASTQYF
15 | TRBJ1-1 | TRBV12-5 | CASGLGDRGVTEAFF
18 | TRBJ1-4 | TRBV28 | CASSLRDRGDVLNEKLFF
14 | TRBJ1-2 | TRBV5-1 | CASSTTGGADGYTF
12 | TRBJ1-2 | TRBV3-1/TRBV3-2 | CASSQDSYGYTF
16 | TRBJ1-5 | TRBV4-2 | CASSQDVGTGLKPQHF
16 | TRBJ2-5 | TRBV5-1 | CASSLAGTSQSKTQYF
16 | TRBJ2-5 | TRBV11-2 | CASSLDLLAGPTTQYF
15 | TRBJ2-1 | TRBV28 | CASSLLVRGGDEQFF
13 | TRBJ2-7 | TRBV18 | CASSPTAGYEQYF
17 | TRBJ2-4 | TRBV6-2/TRBV6-3 | CASSTSKGLAQVNIQYF
14 | TRBJ2-2 | TRBV7-8 | CASSLAGGLGELFF
15 | TRBJ2-7 | TRBV4-1 | CASSQTPGHPYEQYF
13 | TRBJ2-3 | TRBV27 | CASRRLGGDTQYF
12 | TRBJ2-7 | TRBV19 | CATEGPGYEQYF
15 | TRBJ2-3 | TRBV5-4 | CASSLVAGAVDTQYF
15 | TRBJ1-5 | TRBV11-2 | CASSSEAAGNQPQHF
14 | TRBJ2-7 | TRBV11-1 | CASSFRRGPYEQYF
13 | TRBJ2-3 | TRBV28 | CASSRGDADTQYF
15 | TRBJ1-1 | TRBV5-4 | CASSPGQGAETEAFF
15 | TRBJ2-3 | TRBV11-2 | CASSLAGIRTDTQYF
17 | TRBJ2-6 | TRBV7-8 | CASSLGTGSSGANVLTF
15 | TRBJ1-5 | TRBV13 | CASSLGGQGNQPQHF
13 | TRBJ1-4 | TRBV18 | CASSSTGSEKLFF
13 | TRBJ1-2 | TRBV5-8 | CASSLVENYGYTF
15 | TRBJ2-5 | TRBV9 | CASSVGQGREETQYF
15 | TRBJ1-5 | TRBV29-1 | CSVEEEGYNGQPQHF
16 | TRBJ2-5 | TRBV20-1 | CSASLPGGPRQETQYF
15 | TRBJ2-7 | TRBV21-1 | CASSSSSRGLDEQYF
14 | TRBJ1-2 | TRBV3-1/TRBV3-2 | CASSFGQGGGGYTF
16 | TRBJ1-1 | TRBV28 | CASSRRTGTGITEAFF
16 | TRBJ1-2 | TRBV4-1 | CASSQIVRDRNYGYTF
14 | TRBJ2-5 | TRBV2 | CASSASGSEETQYF
13 | TRBJ1-1 | TRBV12-3/TRBV12-4 | CASSDRDRGKAFF
17 | TRBJ2-1 | TRBV19 | CASSIDGRDSHYNEQFF
17 | TRBJ1-3 | TRBV5-1 | CASSPRQGGGPGNTIYF
18 | TRBJ2-2 | TRBV25-1 | CASLTAQLGQGITGELFF
14 | TRBJ2-3 | TRBV10-2 | CASSRTAATDTQYF
14 | TRBJ2-2 | TRBV21-1 | CASLGAENTGELFF
16 | TRBJ2-7 | TRBV3-1/TRBV3-2 | CASSQDGRGRRYEQYF
12 | TRBJ2-1 | TRBV7-8 | CASSSIGEEQFF
16 | TRBJ1-5 | TRBV5-5 | CASSMGQAYSNQPQHF
12 | TRBJ1-5 | TRBV6-5 | CASTRVNQPQHF
16 | TRBJ2-7 | TRBV27 | CASSPTVLAGTYEQYF
17 | TRBJ1-5 | TRBV6-1 | CASSELEGSLSNQPQHF
13 | TRBJ1-2 | TRBV28 | CASSLGQGQGYTF
15 | TRBJ2-7 | TRBV6-1 | CASSESYRSSYEQYF
15 | TRBJ2-7 | TRBV7-8 | CASSSSFPGKREQYF
18 | TRBJ1-6 | TRBV2 | CASSEQVRVRSYNSPLHF
14 | TRBJ2-3 | TRBV7-9 | CASSLSGGGDTQYF
15 | TRBJ1-4 | TRBV27 | CASSFSNRGDEKLFF
20 | TRBJ2-1 | TRBV19 | CASSLPGLAGGPSSYNEQFF
16 | TRBJ1-1 | TRBV5-1 | CASSPGQGRANTEAFF
15 | TRBJ2-1 | TRBV20-1 | CSASTDTITGNEQFF